The rows below give T cell receptor beta chains drawn from one sample of a study of T-cell reconstitution after alpha-beta-depleted transplantation in children. MiXCR, applied by TCRdb to the PCR reads, yields one record per CDR3 protein. The data hold just under 550,000 distinct CDR3 sequences, with 18% observed a single time. The sequenced sample was PBMCs from the stem cell graft donor, obtained from the stem cell graft. The receptors were gathered from a human donor who donated a stem cell graft to a child with acute lymphoblastic leukemia. Each CDR3 is given with its conserved first and last residue. A D gene is named only where the DNA matches it firmly. Clone size, where shown, is once, few, many, or a class for clones that have expanded.

j_call clone_size v_call d_call cdr3_aa cdr3_nt
TRBJ1-5 . TRBV27 TRBD1 CASSQDYGQGNQPQHF TGTGCCAGCAGTCAGGACTATGGACAGGGGAATCAGCCCCAGCATTTT
TRBJ2-2 . TRBV6-2/TRBV6-3 . CASITPAPGTVSFSNTGELFF TGTGCCAGCATCACCCCAGCCCCCGGGACTGTATCCTTTTCGAACACCGGGGAGCTGTTTTTT
TRBJ2-7 . TRBV6-5 . CASSYDTPTYEQYF TGTGCCAGCAGTTACGATACACCTACCTACGAGCAGTACTTC
TRBJ1-2 once TRBV15 . CATSRGGQDSNYGYTF TGTGCCACCAGCAGAGGCGGCCAGGATTCTAACTATGGCTACACCTTC
TRBJ2-1 . TRBV9 . CASSTTRDGSSYNEQFF TGTGCCAGCAGCACCACCCGGGACGGGAGCTCCTACAATGAGCAGTTCTTC
TRBJ1-5 . TRBV19 . CASSFDAYSNQPQHF TGTGCCAGTAGTTTCGACGCTTATAGCAATCAGCCCCAGCATTTT
TRBJ2-7 few TRBV15 TRBD2 CATSRGLAGDEQYF TGTGCCACCAGCAGGGGACTAGCGGGAGACGAGCAGTACTTC
TRBJ2-4 . TRBV3-1 TRBD1 CASSQADRGSIQYF TGTGCCAGCAGCCAAGCTGACAGGGGGAGCATTCAGTACTTC
TRBJ2-2 few TRBV19 . CASRLGGTGELFF TGTGCCAGTAGACTGGGTGGCACCGGGGAGCTGTTTTTT
TRBJ1-6 few TRBV20-1 TRBD1 CSARKRQGGDGSPLHF TGCAGTGCTAGAAAAAGACAGGGCGGAGATGGTTCACCCCTCCACTTT
TRBJ2-5 . TRBV20-1 . CSASRDNQEPQYF TGCAGTGCTAGCCGGGACAACCAAGAGCCCCAGTACTTC
TRBJ2-5 many TRBV18 . CASSPPPGGLKTQYF TGTGCCAGCTCACCACCGCCAGGGGGACTCAAGACCCAGTACTTC
TRBJ1-4 few TRBV20-1 . CSARDFAGSEKLFF TGCAGTGCTAGAGATTTTGCAGGGTCGGAAAAACTGTTTTTT
TRBJ2-1 . TRBV7-9 . CASSLRKAGVPDEQFF TGTGCCAGCAGCTTACGAAAGGCAGGGGTTCCGGATGAGCAGTTCTTC
TRBJ2-1 . TRBV24-1 . CATSVGASYNEQFF TGTGCCACCAGTGTGGGGGCCTCCTACAATGAGCAGTTCTTC
TRBJ2-1 . TRBV7-3 TRBD1 CASSLGPYRGPSLYNEQFF TGTGCCAGCAGCTTAGGTCCATACAGGGGACCCTCTCTCTACAATGAGCAGTTCTTC
TRBJ2-7 few TRBV5-1 TRBD2 CASSLVAGDSYEQYF TGCGCCAGCAGCTTGGTAGCGGGAGACTCCTACGAGCAGTACTTC
TRBJ2-1 many TRBV20-1 TRBD2 CSARELAGASVGQFF TGCAGTGCTAGGGAACTAGCGGGAGCTTCAGTGGGGCAGTTCTTC
TRBJ2-1 . TRBV2 . CASTVRGSTYNEQFF TGTGCCAGCACCGTCCGGGGATCCACCTACAATGAGCAGTTCTTC
TRBJ2-7 . TRBV18 . CASSRDYRGTDEQYF TGTGCCAGCTCACGGGACTACAGGGGTACCGACGAGCAGTACTTC
TRBJ2-1 . TRBV5-5 . CASSLALEGGDEQFF TGTGCCAGCAGCTTGGCCCTAGAGGGGGGTGATGAGCAGTTCTTC
TRBJ2-2 . TRBV12-3/TRBV12-4 . CASSLGRFSNEGELFF TGTGCCAGCAGTTTAGGCCGGTTTTCAAATGAGGGGGAGCTGTTTTTT
TRBJ2-1 . TRBV27 TRBD1 CASSAWGQGTNEQFF TGTGCCAGCAGTGCCTGGGGACAGGGTACCAATGAGCAGTTCTTC
TRBJ2-1 . TRBV20-1 TRBD2 CSARAASGRANEQFF TGCAGTGCTAGAGCGGCTAGCGGGAGGGCCAATGAGCAGTTCTTC
TRBJ2-1 few TRBV12-3/TRBV12-4 . CASSPRILLTNNEQFF TGTGCCAGCAGCCCGAGGATATTGCTCACCAACAATGAGCAGTTCTTC
TRBJ2-1 few TRBV20-1 TRBD1 CSALPGQGYHNEQFF TGCAGTGCTTTACCGGGACAGGGGTACCACAATGAGCAGTTCTTC
TRBJ2-7 few TRBV3-1 . CASSQWATYEQYF TGTGCCAGCAGCCAGTGGGCTACCTACGAGCAGTACTTC
TRBJ2-1 few TRBV5-1 . CASSLAVWERGVNEQFF TGCGCCAGCAGCTTGGCCGTCTGGGAAAGGGGGGTCAATGAGCAGTTCTTC
TRBJ2-2 . TRBV19 TRBD2 CASSTIIAGGLVTGELFF TGTGCCAGTAGTACAATCATAGCGGGAGGGCTCGTCACCGGGGAGCTGTTTTTT
TRBJ1-2 few TRBV7-9 . CASSLESVSGLNYGYTF TGTGCCAGCAGCTTAGAATCGGTATCAGGGCTGAACTATGGCTACACCTTC
TRBJ2-5 few TRBV19 TRBD1 CASSTTDRVKGETQYF TGTGCCAGTAGTACCACCGACAGGGTAAAAGGAGAGACCCAGTACTTC
TRBJ1-2 few TRBV12-3/TRBV12-4 . CASSSSAGSESGYTF TGTGCCAGCAGCTCCTCGGCCGGGTCGGAGAGTGGCTACACCTTC
TRBJ1-2 . TRBV20-1 TRBD1 CCARDWGQRSLNYGYTF TGCTGTGCTAGAGACTGGGGACAGAGATCCCTCAACTATGGCTACACCTTC
TRBJ2-5 . TRBV5-1 TRBD1 CASSMGQGKETQYF TGCGCCAGCAGCATGGGACAGGGTAAAGAGACCCAGTACTTC
TRBJ1-4 few TRBV5-1 . CASSGNNEKLFF TGCGCCAGCAGCGGGAACAATGAAAAACTGTTTTTT
TRBJ2-2 . TRBV7-9 . CASGLPAGELFF TGTGCCAGCGGCCTCCCGGCCGGGGAGCTGTTTTTT
TRBJ2-1 . TRBV7-3 TRBD2 CASSLSGESTYNEQFF TGTGCCAGCAGTCTTAGCGGGGAAAGTACCTACAATGAGCAGTTCTTC
TRBJ1-6 many TRBV6-2/TRBV6-3 . CASSDDRPNSPLHF TGTGCCAGCAGCGACGACAGGCCTAATTCACCCCTCCACTTT
TRBJ2-7 few TRBV3-1 TRBD1 CASSQTTGQGGEQYF TGTGCCAGCAGCCAAACCACGGGACAGGGGGGCGAGCAGTACTTC
TRBJ1-2 . TRBV27 TRBD1 CASSSPGTGSYGYTF TGTGCCAGCAGTTCTCCCGGGACAGGGTCCTATGGCTACACCTTC
TRBJ2-2 few TRBV5-1 . CASSLVSTNTGELFF TGCGCCAGCAGCTTGGTTTCTACAAACACCGGGGAGCTGTTTTTT
TRBJ2-7 . TRBV5-4 . CASSLGGGVSREQYF TGTGCCAGCAGTTTAGGGGGTGGGGTATCTCGTGAGCAGTACTTC
TRBJ2-7 . TRBV28 TRBD2 CASNPGLGYHEQYF TGTGCCAGTAATCCGGGACTAGGCTACCACGAGCAGTACTTC
TRBJ2-1 few TRBV6-4 TRBD1 CAGTTGTCSYNEQFF TGTGCCGGGACGACAGGGACGTGTTCCTACAATGAGCAGTTCTTC
TRBJ2-3 few TRBV6-5 . CASSYGASTDTQYF TGTGCCAGCAGTTACGGGGCTAGCACAGATACGCAGTATTTT
TRBJ2-1 . TRBV12-3/TRBV12-4 . CASSGPSKDLAEQFF TGTGCCAGCAGTGGACCGTCTAAGGACCTGGCGGAACAGTTCTTC
TRBJ1-5 few TRBV6-4 . CASSDLGRGGQPQHF TGTGCCAGCAGTGACTTAGGCCGAGGAGGACAGCCCCAGCATTTT
TRBJ1-6 . TRBV12-3/TRBV12-4 TRBD1 CASSPGQRRSPLHF TGTGCCAGCAGTCCGGGACAGCGCCGTTCACCCCTCCACTTT
TRBJ2-1 few TRBV3-1 . CASSKDRTGLRALAGYNEQFF TGTGCTAGTTCCAAGGACCGGACAGGGCTAAGGGCCCTAGCGGGATACAATGAGCAGTTCTTC
TRBJ2-2 . TRBV20-1 . CSARSLGRVNTGELFF TGCAGTGCTAGAAGTTTGGGAAGGGTTAACACCGGGGAGCTGTTTTTT
TRBJ2-1 . TRBV4-1 TRBD2 CASSPTSGRAHEQFF TGCGCCAGCAGCCCGACTAGCGGGAGGGCGCATGAGCAGTTCTTC
TRBJ2-7 . TRBV5-1 TRBD1 CASSLIRGRNEQYF TGCGCCAGCAGCTTGATCAGGGGGCGTAACGAGCAGTACTTC